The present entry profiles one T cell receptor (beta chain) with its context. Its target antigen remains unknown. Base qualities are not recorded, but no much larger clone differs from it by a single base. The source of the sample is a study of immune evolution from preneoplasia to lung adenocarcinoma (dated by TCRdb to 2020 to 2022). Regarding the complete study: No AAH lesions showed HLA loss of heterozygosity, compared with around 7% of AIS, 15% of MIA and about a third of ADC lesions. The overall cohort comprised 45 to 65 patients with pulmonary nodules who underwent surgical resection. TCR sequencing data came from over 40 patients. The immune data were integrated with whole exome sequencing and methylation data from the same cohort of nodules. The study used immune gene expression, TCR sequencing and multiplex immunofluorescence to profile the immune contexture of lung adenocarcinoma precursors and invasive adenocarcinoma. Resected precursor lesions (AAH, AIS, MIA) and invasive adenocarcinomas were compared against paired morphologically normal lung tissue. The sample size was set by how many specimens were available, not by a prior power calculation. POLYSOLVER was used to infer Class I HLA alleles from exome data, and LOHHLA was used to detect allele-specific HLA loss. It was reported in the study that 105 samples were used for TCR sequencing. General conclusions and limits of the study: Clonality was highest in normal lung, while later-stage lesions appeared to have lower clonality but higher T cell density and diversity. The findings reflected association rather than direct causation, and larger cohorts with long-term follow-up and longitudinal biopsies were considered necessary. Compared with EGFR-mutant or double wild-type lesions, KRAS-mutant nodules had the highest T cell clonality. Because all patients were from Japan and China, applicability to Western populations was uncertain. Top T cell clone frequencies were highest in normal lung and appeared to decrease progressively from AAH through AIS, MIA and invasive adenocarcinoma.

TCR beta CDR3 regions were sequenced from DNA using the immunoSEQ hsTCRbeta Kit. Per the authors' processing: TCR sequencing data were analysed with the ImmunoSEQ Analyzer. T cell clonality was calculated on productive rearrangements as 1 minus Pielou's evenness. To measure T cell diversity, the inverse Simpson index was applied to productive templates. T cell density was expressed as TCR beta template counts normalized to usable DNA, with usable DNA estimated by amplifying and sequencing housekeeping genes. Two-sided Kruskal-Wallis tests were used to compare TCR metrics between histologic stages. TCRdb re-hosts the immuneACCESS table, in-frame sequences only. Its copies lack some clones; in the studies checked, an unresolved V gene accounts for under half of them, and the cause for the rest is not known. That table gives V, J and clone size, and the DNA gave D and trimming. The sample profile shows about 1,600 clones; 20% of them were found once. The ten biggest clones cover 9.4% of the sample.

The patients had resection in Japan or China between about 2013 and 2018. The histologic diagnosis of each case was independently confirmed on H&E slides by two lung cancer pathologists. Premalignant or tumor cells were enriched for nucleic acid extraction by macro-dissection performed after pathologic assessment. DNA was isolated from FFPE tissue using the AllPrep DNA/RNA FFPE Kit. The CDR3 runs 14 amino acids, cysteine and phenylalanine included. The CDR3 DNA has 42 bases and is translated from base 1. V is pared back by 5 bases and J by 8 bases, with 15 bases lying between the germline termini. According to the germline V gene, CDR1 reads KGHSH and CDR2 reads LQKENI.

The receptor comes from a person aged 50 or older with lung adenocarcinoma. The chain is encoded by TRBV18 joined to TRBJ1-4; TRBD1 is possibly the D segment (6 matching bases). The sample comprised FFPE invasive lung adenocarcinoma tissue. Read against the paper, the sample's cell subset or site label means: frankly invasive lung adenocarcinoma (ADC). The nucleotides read TGTGCCAGCTCAGCACAGGGATATGGCGAAAAACTGTTTTTT. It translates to CASSAQGYGEKLFF.